This TCR beta chain was identified during a study of cytomegalovirus exposure and HLA in healthy donors. This clone was counted between two and nine times. PCR amplification relied on 60 Vbeta primers (plus 13 Jbeta primers). Sequencing used immunoSEQ multiplex PCR; TCRdb keeps in-frame clones, though not all of them. The profile covers a few hundred thousand clones, with approximately 80% appearing a single time and roughly a sixth taken by the ten largest. CDR3 size: 13 residues. Germline values: CDR1 MNHEY, CDR2 SVGAGI. Trimming pared 6 bases from V and 0 bases from J, leaving 6 bases between. The receptor's source is a man aged 35-49 years in good health and CMV-seronegative. The rearrangement uses TRBV6-5 and TRBJ1-5; no definite D call. The sequenced sample was PBMCs. This CDR3 is CASRSSSNQPQHF. The CDR3 DNA reads as TGTGCCAGCAGGTCCTCTAGCAATCAGCCCCAGCATTTT.